The 27 T cell receptor beta chains below come from one sample, sequenced in a study of blood T cell repertoires in COVID-19. Clones were read by immunoSEQ multiplex PCR, and TCRdb kept only the in-frame ones, dropping some. The sample yields around 55,000 clones, about nine tenths seen once. The sequenced sample was peripheral blood. These receptors all stem from a man in his fifties or sixties with acute or convalescent COVID-19.

This clone was observed a single time. The rearrangement uses TRBV29-1 and TRBJ2-1; a weak D match, TRBD2 (6 bases). Germline-derived CDR1 and CDR2 are SQVTM and ANQGSEA. The length of the CDR3 is 15 residues. The V gene lost 5 bases and the J gene lost 7 bases, with 21 bases spanning the gap. CDR3: CSVRSGEGMGNEQFF. The DNA for the CDR3 is TGCAGCGTTCGGTCGGGAGAGGGGATGGGGAATGAGCAGTTCTTC.

J is TRBJ2-3 and V is TRBV5-1, with D perhaps TRBD2 (6 bases). Per the germline V gene, CDR1 is SGHRS and CDR2 is YFSETQ. Trimming removed 3 bases from V and 1 base from J, with 18 bases in between. The CDR3 totals 17 residues. The CDR3: CASSWGSQRVGTDTQYF. The CDR3 bases are TGCGCCAGCAGCTGGGGAAGTCAGCGGGTCGGCACAGATACGCAGTATTTT.

V and J are TRBV19 and TRBJ2-7; 7 bases map to TRBD2. Germline CDR1 LNHDA, CDR2 SQIVND (reference sequence). The CDR3 is 17 residues long. The V gene end was trimmed by 6 bases and the J gene end by 2 bases; junction bases not matched to a gene: 16. The CDR3 nucleotides are TGTGCCAGTAGCCCGCCGAGGTACAGCGGGGTCCCCTACGAGCAGTACTTC. Residues: CASSPPRYSGVPYEQYF.

The V and J genes are TRBV5-1 and TRBJ1-2; D may be TRBD1 (6 bases). This CDR3 is built from 14 residues. Trimming removed 4 bases at V and 4 bases at J, with 14 bases between. Germline loops: CDR1 SGHRS, CDR2 YFSETQ. The CDR3 reads CASSDRQRGYGYTF. CDR3 DNA: TGCGCCAGCAGCGACAGGCAGAGGGGCTATGGCTACACCTTC. The complete variable domain, with remaining parts taken from reference TRBV5-1 and TRBJ1-2, reads KAGVTQTPRYLIKTRGQQVTLSCSPISGHRSVSWYQQTPGQGLQFLFEYFSETQRNKGNFPGRFSGRQFSNSRSEMNVSTLELGDSALYLCASSDRQRGYGYTFGSGTRLTVV.

This chain uses TRBV29-1 with TRBJ1-2; D gene ambiguous. The CDR3 has 10 residues. Germline-derived CDR1 and CDR2 are SQVTM and ANQGSEA. Trimming took 8 bases from V and 13 from J, leaving 17 bases between them. The CDR3 spells CSPHGPLLTF. In nucleotides, the CDR3 is TGCAGCCCCCATGGGCCTCTCCTCACCTTC.

V gene TRBV11-3 combines with J gene TRBJ2-6; TRBD1 aligns across 9 bases. This CDR3 has 16 residues. V dropped 9 bases and J dropped 0; count of bases not matched to a gene: 6. Germline V gives CDR1 SGHNT, CDR2 YENEEA. The CDR3 sequence: CASKQGAFSGANVLTF. Here the CDR3 DNA reads TGTGCCAGTAAACAGGGGGCCTTCTCTGGGGCCAACGTCCTGACTTTC.

V gene TRBV6-5 combines with J gene TRBJ1-1; 7 bases are a match to TRBD1. Trimming took 5 bases from V and 1 from J; bases not matched to a gene: 7. Per germline, CDR1 MNHEY and CDR2 SVGAGI. CDR3 length: 15 residues. CDR3 nucleotide sequence: TGTGCCAGCAGTACCCCGGGACAGTGGAACACTGAAGCTTTCTTT. This translates into CASSTPGQWNTEAFF.

The gene calls are TRBV12-3 or TRBV12-4 and TRBJ1-1; 8 nucleotides align to TRBD1. Trimming at V came to 7 bases and at J to 7 bases, leaving 8 bases not matched to a gene. The CDR3 has 13 amino acids. In DNA form, the CDR3 reads TGTGCCAGCAACGGAGACAGGGGAAATGAAGCTTTCTTT. This sequence encodes CASNGDRGNEAFF.

This chain links TRBV15 with TRBJ1-1, with 8 nucleotides matching TRBD1. Trimming took 1 base from V and 4 from J; bases not matched to a gene: 5. The CDR3 runs 15 residues. Germline loops: CDR1 LNHNV, CDR2 YYDKDF (reference sequence). CDR3 sequence: CATSRGGTGSTEAFF. The CDR3 DNA reads as TGTGCCACCAGCAGAGGGGGGACAGGTTCCACTGAAGCTTTCTTT.

The J gene is TRBJ2-6, the V gene TRBV28, with TRBD2 matching over 8 bases. Germline loops: CDR1 MDHEN, CDR2 SYDVKM. The CDR3 length is 17 residues. Trimming removed 7 bases from V and 0 bases from J; junction bases left unmatched: 8. The CDR3 here is CASIKAGVPSGANVLTF. The CDR3 DNA sequence: TGTGCCAGCATAAAAGCGGGAGTTCCCTCTGGGGCCAACGTCCTGACTTTC.

The CDR3 region is CASRYTGGTEAFF. The CDR3 DNA is TGTGCCAGCAGGTACACAGGGGGAACTGAAGCTTTCTTT. V gene TRBV28 combines with J gene TRBJ1-1, with 8 bases fitting TRBD1. J gave up 5 bases and V 6 bases, and 5 bases lay outside the gene matches. There are 13 residues in the CDR3. The germline V gene encodes CDR1 MDHEN and CDR2 SYDVKM.

The chain carries TRBV9 and TRBJ1-2, with D unresolved. The V gene's germline CDR1 is SGDLS and CDR2 YYNGEE. This CDR3 is built from 15 residues. V gave up 0 bases and J gave up 1 base, with 10 bases separating them. CDR3 nucleotides: TGTGCCAGCAGCGTAGAAACGGGGATTAACTATGGCTACACCTTC. This gives the protein CASSVETGINYGYTF.

As to this clone: The same CDR3 is also encoded by other DNA sequences in this sample. The chain recombines TRBV24-1 with TRBJ2-2; TRBD1 matches at 11 bases. CDR1 is KGHDR, CDR2 SFDVKD, per germline. This CDR3 contains 17 residues. The trim removed 4 bases at V and 3 bases at J, leaving 6 bases unmatched. This CDR3 reads CATSEPDRGLYTGELFF. The CDR3, as DNA: TGTGCCACCAGTGAACCGGACAGGGGGCTATACACCGGGGAGCTGTTTTTT.

The rearrangement uses TRBV9 and TRBJ1-1, with TRBD1 identical over 9 bases. In germline, CDR1 is SGDLS, CDR2 YYNGEE. V dropped 3 bases and J dropped 7; count of bases not matched to a gene: 7. The CDR3 loop spans 14 amino acids. CDR3 nucleotide sequence: TGTGCCAGCAGCGGCCGGGACAGGGTTAGTGAAGCTTTCTTT. Protein sequence: CASSGRDRVSEAFF.

Written as DNA, the CDR3 is TGTGCCATCGGAAGCATGGACAGGGGGGGCACAGATACGCAGTATTTT. Protein product: CAIGSMDRGGTDTQYF. This chain uses TRBV10-3 with TRBJ2-3; 10 positions match TRBD1. Germline assignment: CDR1 ENHRY and CDR2 SYGVKD. The CDR3 extends over 16 amino acids. V shed 8 bases and J 1 base; nucleotides not matched to a gene: 9.

The genes are TRBV6-5 and TRBJ1-1; TRBD1 is a possible D gene (6 bases). Germline V gene data show CDR1 as MNHEY and CDR2 as SVGAGI. Trimming removed 6 bases at V and 5 bases at J, with 10 bases between. This CDR3 is 12 amino acids long. The CDR3 region is CASRRQETEAFF. The CDR3 nucleotides read TGTGCCAGCAGGAGACAGGAGACTGAAGCTTTCTTT.

This chain links TRBV27 with TRBJ1-5; D not certain. Trimming stripped 6 bases from V and 4 bases from J, with 13 bases between. The CDR3 has 14 amino acids. Germline assignment: CDR1 MNHEY and CDR2 SMNVEV (reference sequence). Here the CDR3 reads CASSLRSANQPQHF. The CDR3 DNA reads TGTGCCAGCAGCCTACGTTCCGCGAATCAGCCCCAGCATTTT.

This chain joins TRBV3-1 (or the pseudogene TRBV3-2) and TRBJ2-3; D is unresolved. The germline gives CDR1 LGHDT, CDR2 YNNKEL (reference sequence). The V gene lost 1 base and the J gene lost 2 bases, with 22 bases spanning the gap. The CDR3 length is 19 residues. The CDR3 spells CASSQVCLPPIADTDTQYF. DNA for the CDR3: TGTGCCAGCAGCCAAGTTTGTCTCCCACCTATAGCAGACACAGATACGCAGTATTTT.

The gene calls are TRBV3-1 (or the pseudogene TRBV3-2) and TRBJ2-3, with a possible D match to TRBD1 (5 bases). Germline-derived CDR1 and CDR2 are LGHDT and YNNKEL (reference sequence). This CDR3 contains 16 residues. Trimming removed 3 bases from V and 0 bases from J, with 13 bases in between. The DNA for the CDR3 is TGTGCCAGCAGCCATTACAGGCCTCCTAGCACAGATACGCAGTATTTT. Encoded protein: CASSHYRPPSTDTQYF.

This sequence joins TRBV19 and TRBJ1-4; D may be TRBD1 (6 bases). CDR1 and CDR2 from the germline V gene are LNHDA and SQIVND (reference sequence). Trimming pared 6 bases from V and 10 bases from J, leaving 18 bases between. The CDR3 has 14 amino acids. This CDR3 reads CASSDRKGVGKLFF. CDR3 nucleotide sequence: TGTGCCAGTAGCGACAGGAAGGGTGTAGGAAAACTGTTTTTT. Full variable domain (rest looked up from reference TRBV19 and TRBJ1-4): DGGITQSPKYLFRKEGQNVTLSCEQNLNHDAMYWYRQDPGQGLRLIYYSQIVNDFQKGDIAEGYSVSREKKESFPLTVTSAQKNPTAFYLCASSDRKGVGKLFFGSGTQLSVL.

V and J are TRBV3-1 (or the pseudogene TRBV3-2) and TRBJ1-1; D is possibly TRBD1 (5 bases). The CDR3 totals 19 residues. Germline V gives CDR1 LGHDT, CDR2 YNNKEL (reference sequence). Trimming pared 5 bases from V and 1 base from J, leaving 26 bases between. CDR3 DNA sequence: TGTGCCAGCAGCTCGACCCGACCGTTCCTAGGGGTTAAGAACACTGAAGCTTTCTTT. This gives the protein CASSSTRPFLGVKNTEAFF.

CDR3 nucleotides: TGTGCCAGTAGTCTCTGGGACTCCAATAATGAGCAGTTCTTC. It encodes CASSLWDSNNEQFF. The V call is TRBV19, the J call TRBJ2-1; a weak D match, TRBD2 (6 bases). This CDR3 is built from 14 residues. From germline, CDR1 is LNHDA and CDR2 SQIVND (reference sequence). V shed 5 bases and J shed 7 bases, with 15 bases lying between them.

This clone has a handful of counts. The chain links TRBV28 to TRBJ1-2, with 10 nucleotides matching TRBD1. Germline V gene lookup returns CDR1 MDHEN and CDR2 SYDVKM. CDR3 size: 15 residues. V lost 8 bases and J lost 3; bases outside the gene matches: 9. The CDR3 loop reads CASCDRGRSDYGYTF. The CDR3 nucleotides are TGTGCCAGCTGTGACAGGGGGCGATCGGACTATGGCTACACCTTC.

The V gene is TRBV24-1, the J gene TRBJ1-2, with 7 bases fitting TRBD1. Germline CDR1 KGHDR, CDR2 SFDVKD. This CDR3 has 12 residues. V was clipped by 9 bases and J by 5 bases; unmatched bases: 5. The CDR3: CATSGTAYGYTF. The CDR3 DNA follows: TGTGCCACCTCCGGGACAGCATATGGCTACACCTTC.

The V gene is TRBV4-3, the J gene TRBJ2-3, with TRBD2 matching over 7 bases. V shed 2 bases and J 5 bases; nucleotides not matched to a gene: 16. The germline V gene encodes CDR1 LGHNA and CDR2 YSLEER. CDR3 length: 18 amino acids. The CDR3 DNA reads TGCGCCAGCAGCCAATACCCCCAACCTACCCCGGGAGGAGATACGCAGTATTTT. Its protein is CASSQYPQPTPGGDTQYF.

The J gene is TRBJ2-2, the V gene TRBV7-9, with TRBD1 matching over 8 bases. This CDR3 region has 18 residues. Germline V gives CDR1 SEHNR, CDR2 FQNEAQ (reference sequence). Written as DNA, the CDR3 is TGTGCAGCAGCCCCGGCAGGCGTATTCGGACAGGGCGCCGGGGAGCTGTTTTTT. Protein product: CAAAPAGVFGQGAGELFF.

J is TRBJ2-3 and V is TRBV5-6; TRBD2 is a possible D gene (5 bases). The CDR3 is made up of 14 amino acids. Per germline, CDR1 SGHDT and CDR2 YYEEEE. V was trimmed by 4 bases and J by 1 base, leaving 10 bases between them. CDR3 DNA: TGTGCCAGCAGCGTGGACGGGGGCACAGATACGCAGTATTTT. Translated: CASSVDGGTDTQYF.